This T cell receptor (beta chain) was identified during a study of cytomegalovirus exposure and HLA in healthy donors. Study overall: In a later analysis, the 130 or so validation repertoires were reported to have used the same platform as the roughly 600 first-cohort repertoires.

A remark on this clone: Its antigen is not identified.

General study results and limits: The tendency of first-cohort TCR clusters to co-occur in the 120 validation repertoires was the finding of a later analysis. Three CMV-associated chains were confirmed in vitro to be specific for CMV antigens. TCR beta chains numbering more than 150 were designated cytomegalovirus-associated.

Data came from immunoSEQ multiplex PCR; TCRdb stores just in-frame clones and leaves some out. The sample records roughly 62,000 clones, around 90% being singletons. This TCR derives from a woman aged 30 to 39 in good health and CMV-seronegative. The sample comprised PBMCs.

CDR3 coding DNA: TGTGCCAGCGGACCGGGACAGGGGAGGGAAAAACTGTTTTTT. This codes for CASGPGQGREKLFF. This chain joins TRBV2 and TRBJ1-4; 10 nucleotides align to TRBD1. The V and J ends lost 8 bases and 8 bases, in that order; junction bases with no gene match: 8. Germline CDR1 is SNHLY and CDR2 is FYNNEI. CDR3 length equals 14 residues.